The 19 T cell receptor beta chains below come from one sample, sequenced in a study of identical twins. TCRdb called the 5' RACE reads again in MiXCR, with one record for every CDR3 protein. The profile covers 150,000 or so distinct CDR3 sequences, with roughly 3.3% appearing a single time and 7% to 10% taken by the ten largest. Input material: memory T cells sorted from blood. The receptors come from a man between 18 and 35 years old in good health.

At least ten counts were recorded for this clonotype. This rearrangement joins TRBV4-1 to TRBJ2-1, with 7 bases aligning to TRBD2. J gave up 4 bases and V 0 bases, and 6 bases lay outside the gene matches. This CDR3 region has 16 residues. Germline lookup yields CDR1 MGHRA and CDR2 YSYEKL. CDR3 nucleotide sequence: TGCGCCAGCAGCCAAGAAACGGGAGGAGGATACAATGAGCAGTTCTTC. It encodes CASSQETGGGYNEQFF.

This clonotype appeared many times. The chain joins TRBV12-5 to TRBJ2-1, with 13 bases matching TRBD2. Germline trimming cut 2 bases from V and 5 bases from J; bases unmatched to any gene: 6. Germline CDR1 is LGHNT and CDR2 is FRNRAP. This CDR3 has 17 residues. The CDR3 region has the DNA TGTGCTAGTGGTTTGCCGGGGACTAGCGGGACTAACAATGAGCAGTTCTTC. Amino acids: CASGLPGTSGTNNEQFF.

This clonotype was seen ten or more times. This chain uses TRBV4-2 with TRBJ2-3; 12 positions agree with TRBD2. Per the germline V gene, CDR1 is LGHNA and CDR2 is YNFKEQ. CDR3 size: 19 residues. J was trimmed by 3 bases and V by 6 bases; bases with no gene match: 16. Here the CDR3 reads CASRQGAITSGRSTDTQYF. The DNA of the CDR3 is TGTGCCAGCAGACAGGGGGCGATCACTAGCGGGAGGAGTACAGATACGCAGTATTTT.

This clonotype was recorded many times. J is TRBJ2-3 and V is TRBV28; tentative D call: TRBD2 (5 bases). V lost 6 bases and J lost 6, with 10 bases in between. This CDR3 is built from 12 residues. CDR1 MDHEN and CDR2 SYDVKM come from the germline V gene. CDR3 loop: CASSSRGDTQYF. The CDR3 coding sequence is TGTGCCAGCAGCTCCCGCGGGGATACGCAGTATTTT.

Ten or more counts support this clonotype. The CDR3 sequence: CASRLAGTGQLEQYF. Written as DNA, the CDR3 is TGTGCCAGCAGACTCGCCGGGACAGGCCAGCTCGAGCAGTACTTC. The chain is built from TRBV6-5 and TRBJ2-7; 8 bases fit TRBD1. The CDR3 is 15 amino acids. Germline V gene sequence: CDR1 MNHEY, CDR2 SVGAGI. V was clipped by 6 bases and J by 6 bases; unmatched bases: 13.

The table lists this clonotype with many counts. The chain joins TRBV12-3 or TRBV12-4 to TRBJ1-1; the D is unclear. The CDR3 runs to 13 residues. V shed 6 bases and J shed 1 base, with 9 bases lying between them. CDR3 sequence: CASREEGNTEAFF. CDR3 coding DNA: TGTGCCAGCAGGGAAGAGGGGAACACTGAAGCTTTCTTT.

In its sample, this clonotype was seen many times. The chain has TRBV15 and TRBJ2-5; tentatively, D is TRBD1 or TRBD2 (6 bases each). This CDR3 spans 13 amino acids. CDR1 LNHNV and CDR2 YYDKDF come from the germline V gene (reference sequence). The ends were cut back, 5 bases at V and 5 bases at J, with 12 bases in the middle. The CDR3 is CATSRGLRETQYF. The CDR3 DNA sequence: TGTGCCACCAGCCGGGGGCTGAGGGAGACCCAGTACTTC.

This clonotype has at least ten counts. The chain couples TRBV20-1 to TRBJ1-2, with 8 bases aligning to TRBD1. Germline loops: CDR1 DFQATT, CDR2 SNEGSKA (reference sequence). Losses at the gene ends were 1 base for V and 4 bases for J; bases not matched to a gene: 8. The CDR3 length is 15 residues. CDR3 nucleotide sequence: TGCAGTGCTAGAGCTTGGACAGGGAATTTCTATGGCTACACCTTC. Its translation is CSARAWTGNFYGYTF.

This clonotype was seen at least ten times. The chain links TRBV28 to TRBJ2-7; D may be TRBD1 or TRBD2 (5 bases each). CDR3 length: 12 amino acids. The germline V gene encodes CDR1 MDHEN and CDR2 SYDVKM. V was pared by 4 bases and J by 6 bases, with 10 bases between. CDR3 DNA: TGTGCCAGCAGTTCCGGGGCTGGCGAGCAGTACTTC. The encoded protein is CASSSGAGEQYF.

This clonotype showed up many times. The chain uses TRBV20-1 and TRBJ2-7; D perhaps matches TRBD1 (6 bases). Between the trimmed V and J ends, which lost 5 bases and 7 bases, there was a span of 18 bases. Looked up from germline, CDR1 is DFQATT and CDR2 is SNEGSKA (reference sequence). The CDR3 runs 13 residues. The chain's CDR3 is CSAGIPGQREQYV. For the CDR3, the DNA is TGCAGTGCTGGAATTCCGGGACAAAGAGAGCAGTACGTC.

This clonotype was recorded many times. The chain uses TRBV3-1 and TRBJ1-1, with D perhaps TRBD1 (5 bases). With 6 bases removed from V and 8 bases from J, the gap between germline ends came to 19 bases. This CDR3 is built from 14 residues. Germline lookup yields CDR1 LGHDT and CDR2 YNNKEL (reference sequence). The CDR3 loop reads CASSQNLPGTEAFF. The CDR3 DNA follows: TGTGCCAGCAGTCAAAACCTACCCGGGACCGAAGCTTTCTTT. Complete variable domain (other parts from reference TRBV3-1 and TRBJ1-1): DTAVSQTPKYLVTQMGNDKSIKCEQNLGHDTMYWYKQDSKKFLKIMFSYNNKELIINETVPNRFSPKSPDKAHLNLHINSLELGDSAVYFCASSQNLPGTEAFFGQGTRLTVV.

This clonotype was counted at least ten times. The chain employs TRBV20-1 and TRBJ2-3, with D perhaps TRBD2 (6 bases). CDR1 and CDR2 from the germline V gene are DFQATT and SNEGSKA (reference sequence). With 0 bases removed from V and 0 bases from J, the gap between germline ends came to 16 bases. The CDR3 loop spans 17 amino acids. The CDR3, as DNA: TGCAGTGCTAGAGACTGGGCGGGGCCCCTTAGCACAGATACGCAGTATTTT. The encoded protein is CSARDWAGPLSTDTQYF.

This clonotype showed up many times. The chain is built from TRBV4-2 and TRBJ1-2, with a tentative D call TRBD1 (6 bases). The CDR3 length is 14 residues. Germline loops: CDR1 LGHNA, CDR2 YNFKEQ. Trimming shortened V by 2 bases and J by 5 bases, and 12 bases separated the two germline ends. CDR3 DNA: TGTGCCAGCAGCCAAATGGGGGGCGGGTATGGCTACACCTTC. Protein product: CASSQMGGGYGYTF.

This clonotype was seen many times. CDR3 in amino acids: CASATSGSFHEQFF. DNA for the CDR3: TGCGCCAGCGCAACTAGCGGGAGCTTTCATGAGCAGTTCTTC. The chain employs TRBV5-1 and TRBJ2-1; TRBD2 agrees at 11 bases. The length of the CDR3 is 14 residues. Losses at the gene ends were 7 bases for V and 8 bases for J; bases not matched to a gene: 8. CDR1 and CDR2 from the germline V gene are SGHRS and YFSETQ.

This clonotype was observed many times. The chain joins TRBV9 to TRBJ2-6; no clear D gene. Germline V gives CDR1 SGDLS, CDR2 YYNGEE. V was clipped by 0 bases and J by 4 bases, with 5 bases between them. The CDR3 length is 14 residues. The chain's CDR3 is CASSVVGGANVLTF. CDR3 sequence (DNA): TGTGCCAGCAGCGTAGTGGGGGGGGCCAACGTCCTGACTTTC.

The sample holds many counts of this clonotype. CDR3 DNA: TGCGCCAGCAGCTTAGGGCAGGGCGGCACCGGGGAGCTGTTTTTT. This encodes CASSLGQGGTGELFF. The genes are TRBV5-1 and TRBJ2-2; D might be TRBD1 (5 bases). There are 15 residues in the CDR3. V was trimmed by 2 bases and J by 4 bases, leaving 12 bases between them. Germline V gene lookup returns CDR1 SGHRS and CDR2 YFSETQ.

This clonotype has a count of ten or more. The chain has TRBV4-3 and TRBJ1-1; 7 bases line up with TRBD1. This CDR3 has 14 amino acids. The germline V gene encodes CDR1 LGHNA and CDR2 YSLEER. Trimming at V came to 4 bases and at J to 2 bases, leaving 4 bases not matched to a gene. Here the CDR3 DNA reads TGCGCCAGCAGCCCGGGACAGACAAACACTGAAGCTTTCTTT. It encodes CASSPGQTNTEAFF.

The chain employs TRBV20-1 and TRBJ2-7, with D possibly TRBD1 on 6 matching bases. Trimming left V 6 bases short and J 5 bases short, with 17 bases between. CDR3 size: 13 residues. CDR1 and CDR2 (germline): DFQATT, SNEGSKA (reference sequence). The CDR3 here is CSAPRAGVNEQYF. The CDR3 DNA follows: TGCAGTGCCCCGCGGGCAGGGGTGAACGAGCAGTACTTC.

This clonotype was counted many times. The V gene is TRBV6-1, the J gene TRBJ1-4, with a possible D match to TRBD1 (5 bases). Trimming shortened V by 6 bases and J by 7 bases, and 18 bases separated the two germline ends. Germline lookup yields CDR1 MNHNS and CDR2 SASEGT. CDR3 length: 15 residues. CDR3 region: CASSPGGTGGEKLFF. Written as DNA, the CDR3 is TGTGCCAGCAGCCCAGGAGGGACGGGCGGTGAAAAACTGTTTTTT.